This TCR beta chain was sequenced for a study of blood T cell repertoires in COVID-19. Looking at the study overall: COVID-19 samples from acute and convalescent phases originated in the United States, Italy and Spain.

In the original analysis: Quantification of nucleated cells was approximated via reference gene primer amplification. Profiled with immunoSEQ multiplex PCR; TCRdb holds only in-frame clones, not every one. V and J calls and clone size are those listed in that table; D and trimming were worked out from the DNA. The repertoire holds roughly 100,000 clones, with roughly 84% as singletons. The germline CDR1 and CDR2 sequences are SGHTA and FQGNSA. The CDR3 runs to 15 residues. V was trimmed by 0 bases and J by 8 bases, leaving 14 bases between them. The sequence was collected from a human donor in a cohort sampled during active or convalescent COVID-19. Sequencing was performed on peripheral blood. The rearrangement links TRBV7-2 to TRBJ2-1, with D maybe TRBD2 (6 bases). The CDR3 DNA sequence: TGTGCCAGCAGCTTAGCGGGACTTCAGTCGCATGAGCAGTTCTTC. Amino acids: CASSLAGLQSHEQFF. The full variable domain, completed using reference TRBV7-2 and TRBJ2-1, is GAGVSQSPSNKVTEKGKDVELRCDPISGHTALYWYRQSLGQGLEFLIYFQGNSAPDKSGLPSDRFSAERTGGSVSTLTIQRTQQEDSAVYLCASSLAGLQSHEQFFGPGTRLTVL.